This TCR beta chain was sequenced for a study of regulatory T cells in long-lasting Graves disease (TCRdb year 2021). A note on the overall study: Persistent Graves' disease was defined as persistently positive TSH receptor autoantibodies together with antithyroid drug treatment for over 5 years. Persistent Graves' disease patients were compared with newly diagnosed Graves' disease patients by peripheral blood TCR sequencing and RNA sequencing. The study was registered as a clinical trial and conducted in China. A total of around 35 samples underwent TCR sequencing: about 13 from persistent and about 20 from newly diagnosed Graves' disease patients. Persistent Graves' disease patients in the clinical cohort had taken antithyroid drugs for roughly 10 years on average. What the research found in general, with its limitations: As a limitation, the authors acknowledged that the small sample size may reduce accuracy. Sequencing and analysis were restricted to the TCR beta chain. TRBV28, TRBJ1-2 and TRBJ2-5 were preferentially used in persistent disease, while TRBV20-1 and TRBJ2-1 were favored in newly diagnosed disease. More public clonotypes were shared among persistent patients (under 3,000) than among newly diagnosed patients (966). Lower TCR Shannon entropy and fewer highly expanded clones were observed in persistent Graves' disease patients than in newly diagnosed patients, which suggested clonal expansion. The study examined only peripheral blood because the primary lesion, thyroid tissue, could not be accessed.

The time point label on this specimen signifies: persistent/refractory GD, antithyroid drugs over 5 years with positive TRAb. For both TCR sequencing and RNA sequencing, RNA was extracted from PBMCs in TRIzol. The diagnosis of Graves' disease was made according to American Thyroid Association guidelines. Patients were recruited from an endocrinology department in Xi'an, China. Each patient gave about 9.1 milliliters of peripheral blood, collected in an EDTA anticoagulant tube. Ficoll Paque Plus density gradient separation was used to isolate PBMCs, and no further T cell sorting was done. RNA quality was checked with an Agilent 2100 Bioanalyzer and agarose gel, and concentration with a NanoDrop 2000. The method behind the library was multiplex PCR. TCRdb records Illumina HiSeq 4000 as the sequencer. To build TCR beta libraries, CDR3 regions were amplified by Arm-PCR using iRepertoire HTBI primers. Before sequencing, the PCR products went through gel purification. In the original analysis: Across samples, 60 to 80 TRBV and 12 to 15 TRBJ segments were identified and used for gene usage analysis of CDR3 amino acid clonotypes. Filtered high-quality paired reads were merged into contigs using COPE and FqMerger. BLAST was used to align contigs to the IMGT TRBV, TRBD and TRBJ reference genes, and CDR3 was defined following IMGT. Clonotypes above 0.1% frequency were classified as highly expanded clones. Shannon entropy was used to measure repertoire diversity, and the Gini coefficient was used to measure V-J evenness. Clonotypes shared by more than one individual were considered public. Starting from the raw public reads, TCRdb applied fastp trimming at Q25, assembled clones with MiXCR and retained in-frame beta chains. CDR3 protein duplicates are merged, each entry listing the most common genes and DNA. TCRdb, not the original authors, processed these V and J calls. The sample data list 300,000 to 350,000 distinct CDR3 sequences, and roughly a fifth of these were observed just once. The ten largest clones add up to roughly 29% of the sample.

This clonotype has a handful of counts. What this receptor recognizes is not known. No much larger clone is present one base from it, and per-base qualities are unavailable. According to the germline V gene, CDR1 reads KGHSH and CDR2 reads LQKENI. Its CDR3 holds 14 amino acids, cysteine through phenylalanine. The entry retains the CDR3 DNA only, 42 bases that are in frame from base 1. V and J lose 1 base and 5 bases, and a span of 8 bases separates them. The specimen was peripheral blood mononuclear cells (PBMCs), collected when the disease was refractory, from a patient treated with antithyroid drugs. The receptor was isolated from a female donor with Graves disease. The V and J genes are TRBV18 and TRBJ1-4, with the D gene too uncertain to name. The CDR3 has the sequence CASSPRSRNEKLFF. In nucleotide form, the sequence is TGTGCCAGCTCACCACGGAGCAGGAATGAAAAACTGTTTTTT.